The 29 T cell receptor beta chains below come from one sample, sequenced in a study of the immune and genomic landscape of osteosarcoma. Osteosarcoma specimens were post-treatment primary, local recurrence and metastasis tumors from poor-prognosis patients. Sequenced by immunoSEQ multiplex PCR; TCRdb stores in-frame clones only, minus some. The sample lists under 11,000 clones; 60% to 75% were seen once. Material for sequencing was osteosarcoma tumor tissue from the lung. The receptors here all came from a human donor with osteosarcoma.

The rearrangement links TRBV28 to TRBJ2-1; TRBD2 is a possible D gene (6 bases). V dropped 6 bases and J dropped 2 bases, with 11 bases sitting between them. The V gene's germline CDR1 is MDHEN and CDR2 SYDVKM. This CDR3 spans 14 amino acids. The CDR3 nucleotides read TGTGCCAGCAGGCCTGGCGGGACCTACAATGAGCAGTTCTTC. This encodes CASRPGGTYNEQFF.

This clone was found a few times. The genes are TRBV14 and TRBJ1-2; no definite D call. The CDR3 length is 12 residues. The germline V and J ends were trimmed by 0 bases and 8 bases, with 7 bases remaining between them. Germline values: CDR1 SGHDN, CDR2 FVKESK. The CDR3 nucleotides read TGTGCCAGCAGCCAAGATGGGGTCGGCTACACCTTC. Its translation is CASSQDGVGYTF.

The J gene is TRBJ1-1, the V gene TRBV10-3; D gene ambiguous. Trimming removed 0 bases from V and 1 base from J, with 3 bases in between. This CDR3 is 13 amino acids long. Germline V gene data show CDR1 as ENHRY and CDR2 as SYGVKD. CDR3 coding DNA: TGTGCCATCAGTGAGTCAGGGAACACTGAAGCTTTCTTT. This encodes CAISESGNTEAFF.

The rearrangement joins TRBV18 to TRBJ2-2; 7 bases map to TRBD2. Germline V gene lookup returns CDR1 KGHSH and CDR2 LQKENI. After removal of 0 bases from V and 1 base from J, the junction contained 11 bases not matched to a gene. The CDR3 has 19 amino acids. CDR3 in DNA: TGTGCCAGCTCACCACCGATTGGCGGGAGTTTGGGGAACACCGGGGAGCTGTTTTTT. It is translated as CASSPPIGGSLGNTGELFF. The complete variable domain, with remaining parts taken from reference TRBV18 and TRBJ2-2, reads NAGVMQNPRHLVRRRGQEARLRCSPMKGHSHVYWYRQLPEEGLKFMVYLQKENIIDESGMPKERFSAEFPKEGPSILRIQQVVRGDSAAYFCASSPPIGGSLGNTGELFFGEGSRLTVL.

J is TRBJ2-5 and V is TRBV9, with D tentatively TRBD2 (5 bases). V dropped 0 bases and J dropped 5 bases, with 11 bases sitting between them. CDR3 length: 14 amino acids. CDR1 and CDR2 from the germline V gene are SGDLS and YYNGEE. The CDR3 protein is CASSVAGSSETQYF. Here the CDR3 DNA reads TGTGCCAGCAGCGTAGCGGGGAGTTCGGAGACCCAGTACTTC.

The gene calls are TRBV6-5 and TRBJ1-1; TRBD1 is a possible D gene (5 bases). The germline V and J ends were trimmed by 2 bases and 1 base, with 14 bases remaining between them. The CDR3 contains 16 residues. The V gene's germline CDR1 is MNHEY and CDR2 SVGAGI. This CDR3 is CASSYKGPISNTEAFF. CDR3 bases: TGTGCCAGCAGTTACAAGGGGCCTATATCGAACACTGAAGCTTTCTTT.

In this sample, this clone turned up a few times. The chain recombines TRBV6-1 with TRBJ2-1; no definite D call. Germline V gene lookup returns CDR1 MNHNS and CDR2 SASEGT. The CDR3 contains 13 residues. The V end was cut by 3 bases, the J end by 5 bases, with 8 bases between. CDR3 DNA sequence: TGTGCCAGCAGTGAGGACGCCCACAATGAGCAGTTCTTC. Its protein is CASSEDAHNEQFF.

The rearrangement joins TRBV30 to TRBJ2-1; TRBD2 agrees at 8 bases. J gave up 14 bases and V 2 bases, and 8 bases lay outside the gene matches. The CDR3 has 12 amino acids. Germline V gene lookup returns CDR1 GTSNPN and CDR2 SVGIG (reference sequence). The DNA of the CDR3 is TGTGCCTGGAGTCATCCGCGGGAGGACGAGTTCTTC. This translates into CAWSHPREDEFF.

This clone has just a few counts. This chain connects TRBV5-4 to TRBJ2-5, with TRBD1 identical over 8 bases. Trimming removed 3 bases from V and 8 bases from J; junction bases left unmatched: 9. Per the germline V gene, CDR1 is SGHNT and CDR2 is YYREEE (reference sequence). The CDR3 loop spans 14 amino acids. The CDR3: CASSSQSGQGTQYF. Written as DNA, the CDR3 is TGTGCCAGCAGCTCCCAAAGCGGACAGGGCACCCAGTACTTC.

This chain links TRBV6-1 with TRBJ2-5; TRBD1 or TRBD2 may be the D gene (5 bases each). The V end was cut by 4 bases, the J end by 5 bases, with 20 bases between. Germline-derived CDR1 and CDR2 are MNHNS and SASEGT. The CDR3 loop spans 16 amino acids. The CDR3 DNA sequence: TGTGCCAGCAGTGTCCTAGCCGGAGATGGGGGTGAGACCCAGTACTTC. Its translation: CASSVLAGDGGETQYF.

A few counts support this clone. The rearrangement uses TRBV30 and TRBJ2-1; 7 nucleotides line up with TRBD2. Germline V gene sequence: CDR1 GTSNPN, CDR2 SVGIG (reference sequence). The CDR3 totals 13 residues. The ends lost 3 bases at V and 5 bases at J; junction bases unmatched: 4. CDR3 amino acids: CAWSGLADNEQFF. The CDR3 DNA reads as TGTGCCTGGAGCGGGCTAGCGGACAATGAGCAGTTCTTC.

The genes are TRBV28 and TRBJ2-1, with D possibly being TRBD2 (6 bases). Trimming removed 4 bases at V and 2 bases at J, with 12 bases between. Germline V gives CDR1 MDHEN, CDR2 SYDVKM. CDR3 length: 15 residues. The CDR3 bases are TGTGCCAGCAGTTCATCTAGCGTGGCCTACAATGAGCAGTTCTTC. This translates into CASSSSSVAYNEQFF.

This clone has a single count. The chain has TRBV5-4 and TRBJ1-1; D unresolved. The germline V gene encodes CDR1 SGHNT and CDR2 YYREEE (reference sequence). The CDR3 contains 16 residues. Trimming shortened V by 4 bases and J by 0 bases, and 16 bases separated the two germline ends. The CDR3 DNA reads TGTGCCAGCAGCCTTAACAGCGATTGGATGAACACTGAAGCTTTCTTT. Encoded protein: CASSLNSDWMNTEAFF.

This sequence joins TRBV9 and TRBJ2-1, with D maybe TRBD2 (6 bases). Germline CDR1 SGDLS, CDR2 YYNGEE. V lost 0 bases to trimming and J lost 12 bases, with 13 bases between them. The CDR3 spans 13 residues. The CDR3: CASSVASEGRQFF. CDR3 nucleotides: TGTGCCAGCAGCGTAGCTAGCGAGGGAAGGCAGTTCTTC. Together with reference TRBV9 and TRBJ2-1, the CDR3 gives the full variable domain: DSGVTQTPKHLITATGQRVTLRCSPRSGDLSVYWYQQSLDQGLQFLIQYYNGEERAKGNILERFSAQQFPDLHSELNLSSLELGDSALYFCASSVASEGRQFFGPGTRLTVL.

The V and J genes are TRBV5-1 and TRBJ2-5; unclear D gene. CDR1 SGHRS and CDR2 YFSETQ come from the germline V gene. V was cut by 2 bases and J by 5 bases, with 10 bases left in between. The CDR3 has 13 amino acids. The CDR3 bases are TGCGCCAGCAGCTTCACGTTGGTGGAGACCCAGTACTTC. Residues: CASSFTLVETQYF.

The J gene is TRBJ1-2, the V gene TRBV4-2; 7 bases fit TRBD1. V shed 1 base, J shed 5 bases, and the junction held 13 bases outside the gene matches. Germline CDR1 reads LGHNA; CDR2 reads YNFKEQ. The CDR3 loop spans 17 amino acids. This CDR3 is CASSQGGQALKVYGYTF. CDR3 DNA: TGTGCCAGCAGCCAAGGAGGACAGGCCCTGAAGGTTTATGGCTACACCTTC.

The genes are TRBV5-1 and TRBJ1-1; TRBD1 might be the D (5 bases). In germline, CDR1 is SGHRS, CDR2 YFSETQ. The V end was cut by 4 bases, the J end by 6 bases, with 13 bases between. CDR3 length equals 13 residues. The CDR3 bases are TGCGCCAGCAGCCTGGGGTCGGGGGCTGAAGCTTTCTTT. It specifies CASSLGSGAEAFF.

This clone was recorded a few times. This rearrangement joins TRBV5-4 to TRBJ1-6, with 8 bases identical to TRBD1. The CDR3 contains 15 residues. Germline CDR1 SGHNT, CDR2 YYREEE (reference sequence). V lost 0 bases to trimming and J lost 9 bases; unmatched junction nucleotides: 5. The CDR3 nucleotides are TGTGCCAGCAGCTTGGCGGACAGGGCCACTTCACCCCTCCACTTT. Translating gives CASSLADRATSPLHF.

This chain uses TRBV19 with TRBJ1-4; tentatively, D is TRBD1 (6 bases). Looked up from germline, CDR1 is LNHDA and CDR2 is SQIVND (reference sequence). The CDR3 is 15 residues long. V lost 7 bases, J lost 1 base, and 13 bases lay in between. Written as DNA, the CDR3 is TGTGCCAGTAAAAGGGGGGCAGGAACTAATGAAAAACTGTTTTTT. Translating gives CASKRGAGTNEKLFF.

CDR3 region: CASSKPGQPYGYTF. The CDR3 DNA is TGTGCCAGCTCAAAACCGGGACAGCCTTATGGCTACACCTTC. The chain recombines TRBV18 with TRBJ1-2; 7 bases are a match to TRBD1. The germline V gene has CDR1 KGHSH and CDR2 LQKENI. Trimming at V came to 5 bases and at J to 5 bases, leaving 8 bases not matched to a gene. The length of the CDR3 is 14 residues.

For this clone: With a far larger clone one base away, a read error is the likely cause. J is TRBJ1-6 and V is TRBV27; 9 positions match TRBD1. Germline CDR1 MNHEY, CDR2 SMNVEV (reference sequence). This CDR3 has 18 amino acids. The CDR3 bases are TGTGCCCGCAGTTTATTCGGGTGGGACAGGGAGGGGAATTCACCCCTCCACTTT. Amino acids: CARSLFGWDREGNSPLHF.

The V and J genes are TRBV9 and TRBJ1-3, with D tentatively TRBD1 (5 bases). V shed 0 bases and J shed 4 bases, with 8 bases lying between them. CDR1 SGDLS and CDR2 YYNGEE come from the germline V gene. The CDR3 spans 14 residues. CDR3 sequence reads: CASSVEGSGNTIYF. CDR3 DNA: TGTGCCAGCAGCGTAGAGGGGTCCGGAAACACCATATATTTT.

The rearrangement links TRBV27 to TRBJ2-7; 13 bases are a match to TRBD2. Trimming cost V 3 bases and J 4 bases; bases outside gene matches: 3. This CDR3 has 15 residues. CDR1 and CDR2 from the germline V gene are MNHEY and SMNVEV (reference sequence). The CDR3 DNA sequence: TGTGCCAGCAGTTTGGGGACTAGCGGGATATACGAGCAGTACTTC. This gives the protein CASSLGTSGIYEQYF.

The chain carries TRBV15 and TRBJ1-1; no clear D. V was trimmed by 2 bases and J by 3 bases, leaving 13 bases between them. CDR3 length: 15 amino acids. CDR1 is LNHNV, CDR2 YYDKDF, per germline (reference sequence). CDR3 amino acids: CATSRFRGADTEAFF. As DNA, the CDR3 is TGTGCCACCAGCAGATTTCGGGGTGCCGACACTGAAGCTTTCTTT.

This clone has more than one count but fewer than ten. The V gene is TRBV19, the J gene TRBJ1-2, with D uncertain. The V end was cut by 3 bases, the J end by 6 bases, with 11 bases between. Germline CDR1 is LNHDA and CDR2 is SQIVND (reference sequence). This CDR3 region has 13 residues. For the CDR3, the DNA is TGTGCCAGTAGTATTCCTGGTTCTAATGGCTACACCTTC. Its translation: CASSIPGSNGYTF.

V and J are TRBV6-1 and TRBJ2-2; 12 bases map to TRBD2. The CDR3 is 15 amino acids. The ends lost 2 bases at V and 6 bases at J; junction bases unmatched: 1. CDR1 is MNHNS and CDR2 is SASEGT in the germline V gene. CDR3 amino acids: CASSELAGGPGELFF. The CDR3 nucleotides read TGTGCCAGCAGTGAACTAGCGGGAGGGCCCGGGGAGCTGTTTTTT.

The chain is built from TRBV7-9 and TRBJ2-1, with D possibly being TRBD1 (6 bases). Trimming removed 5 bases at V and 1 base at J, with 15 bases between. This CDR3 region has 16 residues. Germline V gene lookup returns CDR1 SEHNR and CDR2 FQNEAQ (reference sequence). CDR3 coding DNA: TGTGCCAGCAGCGGGCCCAGGGGTACTTCCTACAATGAGCAGTTCTTC. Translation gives CASSGPRGTSYNEQFF. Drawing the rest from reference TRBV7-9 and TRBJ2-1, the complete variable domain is DTGVSQNPRHKITKRGQNVTFRCDPISEHNRLYWYRQTLGQGPEFLTYFQNEAQLEKSRLLSDRFSAERPKGSFSTLEIQRTEQGDSAMYLCASSGPRGTSYNEQFFGPGTRLTVL.

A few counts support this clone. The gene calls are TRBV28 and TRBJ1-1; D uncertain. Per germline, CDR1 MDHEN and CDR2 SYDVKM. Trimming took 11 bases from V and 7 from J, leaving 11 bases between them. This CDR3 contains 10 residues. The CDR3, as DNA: TGTGCCCGTAAAGGTGGTGAAGCTTTCTTT. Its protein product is CARKGGEAFF.

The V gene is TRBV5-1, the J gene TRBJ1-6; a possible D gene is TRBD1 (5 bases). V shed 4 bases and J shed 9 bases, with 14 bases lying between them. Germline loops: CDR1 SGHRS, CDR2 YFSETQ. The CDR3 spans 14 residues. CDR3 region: CASSPESGTSPLHF. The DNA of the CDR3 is TGCGCCAGCAGCCCTGAATCGGGGACTTCACCCCTCCACTTT.